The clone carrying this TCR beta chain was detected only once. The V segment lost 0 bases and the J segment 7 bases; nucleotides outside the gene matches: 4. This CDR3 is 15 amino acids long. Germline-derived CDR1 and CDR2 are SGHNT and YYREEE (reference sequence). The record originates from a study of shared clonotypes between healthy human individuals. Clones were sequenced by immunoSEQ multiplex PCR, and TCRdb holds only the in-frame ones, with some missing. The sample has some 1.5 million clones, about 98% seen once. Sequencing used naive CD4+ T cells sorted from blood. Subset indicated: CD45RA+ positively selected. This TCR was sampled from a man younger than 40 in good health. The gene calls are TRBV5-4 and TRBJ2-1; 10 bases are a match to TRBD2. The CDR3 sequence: CASSLGLAGLNEQFF. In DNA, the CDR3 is TGTGCCAGCAGCTTGGGACTAGCGGGCCTAAATGAGCAGTTCTTC. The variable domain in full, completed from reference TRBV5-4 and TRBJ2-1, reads ETGVTQSPTHLIKTRGQQVTLRCSSQSGHNTVSWYQQALGQGPQFIFQYYREEENGRGNFPPRFSGLQFPNYSSELNVNALELDDSALYLCASSLGLAGLNEQFFGPGTRLTVL.